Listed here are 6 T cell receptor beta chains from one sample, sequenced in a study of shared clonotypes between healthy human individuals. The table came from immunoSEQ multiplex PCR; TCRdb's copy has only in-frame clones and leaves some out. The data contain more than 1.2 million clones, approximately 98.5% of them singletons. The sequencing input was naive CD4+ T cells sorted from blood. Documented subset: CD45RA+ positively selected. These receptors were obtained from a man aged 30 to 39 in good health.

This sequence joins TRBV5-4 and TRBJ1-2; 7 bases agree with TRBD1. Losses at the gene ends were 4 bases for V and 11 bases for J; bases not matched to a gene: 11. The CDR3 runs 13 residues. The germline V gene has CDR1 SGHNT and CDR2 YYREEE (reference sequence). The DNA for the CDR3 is TGTGCCAGCAGCCTACCGGACAGGTCGGGGTACACCTTC. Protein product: CASSLPDRSGYTF.

The CDR3 coding sequence is TGTGCCAGCAGCACGCTAGCGGGAGATACAGATACGCAGTATTTT. As protein: CASSTLAGDTDTQYF. The V call is TRBV9, the J call TRBJ2-3; the match to TRBD2 covers 10 bases. CDR1 and CDR2 from the germline V gene are SGDLS and YYNGEE. V lost 4 bases and J lost 3; bases outside the gene matches: 5. This CDR3 is built from 15 residues.

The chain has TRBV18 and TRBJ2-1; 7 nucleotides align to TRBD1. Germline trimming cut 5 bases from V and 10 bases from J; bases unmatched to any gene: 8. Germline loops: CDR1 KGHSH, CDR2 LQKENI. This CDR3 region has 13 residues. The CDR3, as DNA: TGTGCCAGCTCAGGGGTACAGGGGTACGAGCAGTTCTTC. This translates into CASSGVQGYEQFF.

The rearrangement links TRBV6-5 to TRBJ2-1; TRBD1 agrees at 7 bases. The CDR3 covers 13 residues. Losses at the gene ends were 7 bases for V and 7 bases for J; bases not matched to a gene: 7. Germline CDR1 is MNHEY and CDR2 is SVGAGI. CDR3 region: CASTRGRWNEQFF. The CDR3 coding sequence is TGTGCCAGCACCAGGGGGAGATGGAATGAGCAGTTCTTC.

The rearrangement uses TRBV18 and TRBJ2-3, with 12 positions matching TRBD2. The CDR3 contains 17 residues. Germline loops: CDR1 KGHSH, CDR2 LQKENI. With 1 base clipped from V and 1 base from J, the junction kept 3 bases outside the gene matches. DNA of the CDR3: TGTGCCAGCTCACCACAACTAGCGGGAGGAGGCACAGATACGCAGTATTTT. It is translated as CASSPQLAGGGTDTQYF.

DNA of the CDR3: TGCAGCATCTGGTTGGCCGTACAGGCGGGCAATGAGCAGTTCTTC. Protein product: CSIWLAVQAGNEQFF. This chain links TRBV29-1 with TRBJ2-1; D assignment may be TRBD1 or TRBD2 (5 bases each). V shed 8 bases and J shed 6 bases, with 23 bases lying between them. CDR1 and CDR2 (germline): SQVTM, ANQGSEA. This CDR3 region has 15 residues.